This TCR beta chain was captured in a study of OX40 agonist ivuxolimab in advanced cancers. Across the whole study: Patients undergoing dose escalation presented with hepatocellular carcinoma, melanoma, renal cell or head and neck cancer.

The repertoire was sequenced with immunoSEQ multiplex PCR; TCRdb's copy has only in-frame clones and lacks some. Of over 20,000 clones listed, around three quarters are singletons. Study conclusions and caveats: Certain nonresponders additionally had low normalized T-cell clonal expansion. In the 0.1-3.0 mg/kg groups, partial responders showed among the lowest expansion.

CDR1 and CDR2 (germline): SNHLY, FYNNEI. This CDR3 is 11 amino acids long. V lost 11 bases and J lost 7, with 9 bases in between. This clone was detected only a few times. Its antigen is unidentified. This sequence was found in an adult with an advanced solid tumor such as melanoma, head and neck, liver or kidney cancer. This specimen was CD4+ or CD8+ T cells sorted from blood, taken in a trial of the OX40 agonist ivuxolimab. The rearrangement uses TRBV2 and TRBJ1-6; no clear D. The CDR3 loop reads CAHLRNSPLHF. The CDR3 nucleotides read TGTGCCCACCTGCGGAATTCACCCCTCCACTTT.